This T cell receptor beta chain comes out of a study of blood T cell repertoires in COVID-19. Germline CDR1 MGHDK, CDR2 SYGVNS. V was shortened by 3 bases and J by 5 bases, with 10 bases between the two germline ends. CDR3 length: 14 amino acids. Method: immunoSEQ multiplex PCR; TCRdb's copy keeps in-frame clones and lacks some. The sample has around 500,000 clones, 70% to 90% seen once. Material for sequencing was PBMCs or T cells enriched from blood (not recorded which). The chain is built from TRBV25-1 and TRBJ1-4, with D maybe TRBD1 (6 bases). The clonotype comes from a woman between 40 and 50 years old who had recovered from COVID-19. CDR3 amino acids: CASSEHRVNEKLFF. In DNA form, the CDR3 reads TGTGCCAGCAGTGAGCACAGGGTCAATGAAAAACTGTTTTTT.